The 16 T cell receptor beta chains presented below share a single source sample, sequenced in a study of blood T cell repertoires in COVID-19. Assay: immunoSEQ multiplex PCR; the TCRdb copy retains only in-frame clones and omits some. The table records 150,000 to 200,000 clones, 80% to 95% of them present only once. Source material: peripheral blood. The receptors were sampled from a man younger than 45 with COVID-19, enrolled during active disease.

This chain connects TRBV19 to TRBJ2-7; 10 nucleotides match TRBD2. With V trimmed by 3 bases and J by 6 bases, 5 bases remained unmatched. CDR1 is LNHDA, CDR2 SQIVND, per germline (reference sequence). CDR3 size: 14 residues. The CDR3 nucleotides are TGTGCCAGTAGTATCCTAGCGGGAGCGGGCGAGCAGTACTTC. It codes for CASSILAGAGEQYF.

The rearrangement uses TRBV28 and TRBJ2-2; 7 nucleotides agree with TRBD2. The CDR3 length is 17 residues. CDR1 is MDHEN, CDR2 SYDVKM, per germline. V lost 7 bases and J lost 1; bases outside the gene matches: 12. The CDR3 nucleotides are TGTGCCAGCACCCCTTTTTTCCGCGGGAGGAACACCGGGGAGCTGTTTTTT. It yields the protein CASTPFFRGRNTGELFF.

This clone was detected a few times. The chain couples TRBV4-2 to TRBJ1-1; D is perhaps TRBD1 (6 bases). CDR3 size: 16 residues. V lost 0 bases to trimming and J lost 4 bases, with 15 bases between them. Germline CDR1 LGHNA, CDR2 YNFKEQ. The CDR3 loop reads CASSQDSGGRRTEAFF. CDR3 nucleotides: TGTGCCAGCAGCCAAGATAGCGGGGGGCGCCGCACTGAAGCTTTCTTT.

The chain is built from TRBV28 and TRBJ2-1; the match to TRBD1 covers 7 bases. The CDR3 is made up of 14 amino acids. V trimming: 7 bases; J trimming: 0 bases; junction bases outside the gene matches: 3. From germline, CDR1 is MDHEN and CDR2 SYDVKM. The CDR3 DNA sequence: TGTGCCAGCAAGAGGGACAGCTCCTACAATGAGCAGTTCTTC. It specifies CASKRDSSYNEQFF. Supplemented by reference TRBV28 and TRBJ2-1, the full variable domain reads DVKVTQSSRYLVKRTGEKVFLECVQDMDHENMFWYRQDPGLGLRLIYFSYDVKMKEKGDIPEGYSVSREKKERFSLILESASTNQTSMYLCASKRDSSYNEQFFGPGTRLTVL.

V usage is TRBV24-1 and J usage is TRBJ2-2; unclear D gene. The CDR3 has 17 amino acids. The V end lost 10 bases, the J end lost 7 bases, and 27 bases lay between the germline ends. The germline gives CDR1 KGHDR, CDR2 SFDVKD. The CDR3: CATSGLSRPLGGGELFF. CDR3 DNA: TGTGCCACTTCGGGTCTCTCAAGGCCCCTAGGCGGCGGGGAGCTGTTTTTT.

This chain connects TRBV2 to TRBJ2-3, with a possible D match to TRBD2 (6 bases). Looked up from germline, CDR1 is SNHLY and CDR2 is FYNNEI. The germline V and J ends were trimmed by 11 bases and 2 bases, with 14 bases remaining between them. The CDR3 has 13 residues. The chain's CDR3 is CAQAGEYTDTQYF. For the CDR3, the DNA is TGTGCCCAAGCGGGTGAATACACAGATACGCAGTATTTT.

The V call is TRBV7-8, the J call TRBJ1-2; D is perhaps TRBD1 (6 bases). The CDR3 runs to 13 residues. The germline CDR1 and CDR2 sequences are SGHVS and FQNEAQ. V was clipped by 5 bases and J by 6 bases, with 13 bases between them. This CDR3 is CASSRTGTDGYTF. For the CDR3, the DNA is TGTGCCAGCAGCCGAACAGGGACGGATGGCTACACCTTC.

This clone was counted only a few times. The chain links TRBV5-4 to TRBJ1-6; 8 bases fit TRBD1. This CDR3 spans 16 amino acids. The germline CDR1 and CDR2 sequences are SGHNT and YYREEE (reference sequence). The ends lost 4 bases at V and 5 bases at J; junction bases unmatched: 8. The chain's CDR3 is CASSSGGTGHNSPLHF. As DNA, the CDR3 is TGTGCCAGCAGCAGCGGCGGGACAGGCCATAATTCACCCCTCCACTTT.

The genes are TRBV25-1 and TRBJ1-2; D remains ambiguous. V dropped 3 bases and J dropped 0 bases, with 17 bases sitting between them. CDR3 length equals 17 residues. Germline CDR1 reads MGHDK; CDR2 reads SYGVNS. The CDR3 sequence: CASSDPFTHTTNYGYTF. The CDR3 nucleotides read TGTGCCAGCAGTGATCCCTTCACACACACAACTAACTATGGCTACACCTTC.

This clone was detected only once. At the DNA level, this CDR3 is encoded by other sequences in the same sample as well. This sequence joins TRBV9 and TRBJ2-2; D is perhaps TRBD1 (6 bases). Germline values: CDR1 SGDLS, CDR2 YYNGEE. V was shortened by 5 bases and J by 2 bases, with 10 bases between the two germline ends. This CDR3 has 14 amino acids. DNA of the CDR3: TGTGCCAGCAGTCAGGGGACCAACACCGGGGAGCTGTTTTTT. As protein: CASSQGTNTGELFF.

In this sample, this clone turned up once. V usage is TRBV4-3 and J usage is TRBJ2-1; 10 bases line up with TRBD1. The V and J ends lost 1 base and 4 bases, in that order; junction bases with no gene match: 1. This CDR3 spans 15 amino acids. CDR1 and CDR2 from the germline V gene are LGHNA and YSLEER. In DNA, the CDR3 is TGCGCCAGCAGCCAAGGGGACAGGGGATACAATGAGCAGTTCTTC. It encodes CASSQGDRGYNEQFF.

The chain recombines TRBV6-2 or TRBV6-3 with TRBJ1-5; weak D call: TRBD1 (5 bases). Trimming stripped 2 bases from V and 7 bases from J, with 12 bases between. This CDR3 region has 14 residues. Germline V gene sequence: CDR1 MNHEY, CDR2 SVGEGT. In DNA form, the CDR3 reads TGTGCCAGCAGTTACGGGCAGGGATACCAGCCCCAGCATTTT. It yields the protein CASSYGQGYQPQHF.

The genes are TRBV19 and TRBJ1-1; weak D call: TRBD1 (5 bases). V lost 10 bases and J 4 bases, leaving 19 bases between the germline ends. The germline V gene encodes CDR1 LNHDA and CDR2 SQIVND (reference sequence). CDR3 size: 14 residues. As DNA, the CDR3 is TGTGCCACCGGCTTGCAGGGAAGGCGCACTGAAGCTTTCTTT. Protein: CATGLQGRRTEAFF.

The V gene is TRBV5-4, the J gene TRBJ2-5; possibly TRBD1 for D (6 bases). CDR1 and CDR2 from the germline V gene are SGHNT and YYREEE (reference sequence). This CDR3 comprises 14 residues. V dropped 0 bases and J dropped 5 bases, with 11 bases sitting between them. CDR3 DNA sequence: TGTGCCAGCAGCTTGGCAGGGGTTGGTGAGACCCAGTACTTC. This gives the protein CASSLAGVGETQYF. Together with reference TRBV5-4 and TRBJ2-5, the CDR3 gives the full variable domain: ETGVTQSPTHLIKTRGQQVTLRCSSQSGHNTVSWYQQALGQGPQFIFQYYREEENGRGNFPPRFSGLQFPNYSSELNVNALELDDSALYLCASSLAGVGETQYFGPGTRLLVL.

V is TRBV11-2 and J is TRBJ2-6; TRBD1 is a possible D gene (6 bases). From germline, CDR1 is SGHAT and CDR2 FQNNGV. The CDR3 sequence is 15 residues long. The V and J ends lost 4 bases and 4 bases respectively, with 11 bases between them. CDR3 nucleotide sequence: TGTGCCAGCAGCTACACAGGGTTGGGGGCCAACGTCCTGACTTTC. Protein product: CASSYTGLGANVLTF.

The rearrangement uses TRBV5-1 and TRBJ1-5, with a possible D match to TRBD1 (5 bases). Between the trimmed V and J ends, which lost 1 base and 0 bases, there was a span of 11 bases. Germline-derived CDR1 and CDR2 are SGHRS and YFSETQ. CDR3 length equals 16 residues. The CDR3 loop is CASSLYGDYSNQPQHF. The CDR3 DNA follows: TGCGCCAGCAGCTTGTACGGGGACTATAGCAATCAGCCCCAGCATTTT.